A single sample gave rise to the 27 T cell receptor beta chains below, sequenced in a study of CD8+ T cells in alopecia areata. The authors extracted RNA and reverse transcribed it into cDNA as the sequencing template. The repertoire was sequenced with immunoSEQ multiplex PCR; TCRdb's copy has only in-frame clones and lacks some. This table has 250,000 to 300,000 clones, nearly 60% appearing once. As to treatment: oral pan-JAK inhibitor, 5-10 mg twice daily. The sequencing here drew on CD4+ T cells sorted from blood, taken at week 24, from a patient treated with tofacitinib. The receptors were sampled from a human donor with alopecia areata.

The chain has TRBV29-1 and TRBJ1-1, with a possible D match to TRBD1 (5 bases). The CDR3 spans 14 residues. Trimming stripped 4 bases from V and 5 bases from J, with 17 bases between. The germline V gene encodes CDR1 SQVTM and CDR2 ANQGSEA. CDR3 nucleotides: TGCAGCGTTGCGAACAGGCTGGGGGTTACTGAAGCTTTCTTT. Its translation: CSVANRLGVTEAFF.

This clone was detected only a few times. J is TRBJ1-6 and V is TRBV11-2; D is unclear. The V gene's germline CDR1 is SGHAT and CDR2 FQNNGV. CDR3 size: 13 residues. V was clipped by 1 base and J by 4 bases, with 2 bases between them. The CDR3 nucleotides read TGTGCCAGCAGCTTAGGGTATAATTCACCCCTCCACTTT. Encoded protein: CASSLGYNSPLHF.

The V gene is TRBV12-5, the J gene TRBJ2-1; 8 bases match TRBD1. V shed 6 bases and J 2 bases; nucleotides not matched to a gene: 3. The CDR3 length is 14 residues. Germline V gene lookup returns CDR1 LGHNT and CDR2 FRNRAP. The CDR3 sequence is CASGGQEPYNEQFF. Here the CDR3 DNA reads TGTGCTAGTGGGGGACAGGAACCCTACAATGAGCAGTTCTTC.

The chain recombines TRBV23-1 with TRBJ1-2, with 8 bases fitting TRBD1. TRBV23-1 is sorted into the ORF group, with uncertain function. This CDR3 is built from 16 residues. The junction had 7 bases not matched to a gene; V was cut back by 4 bases and J by 0 bases. The CDR3 DNA reads TGCGCCAGCAGTCCGACCGCAGGGGGCACTAACTATGGCTACACCTTC. Its translation: CASSPTAGGTNYGYTF.

This clone was detected once. The rearrangement links TRBV9 to TRBJ2-7; D is unresolved. The CDR3 contains 14 residues. Trimming pared 0 bases from V and 4 bases from J, leaving 11 bases between. Germline V lookup: CDR1 SGDLS, CDR2 YYNGEE. This CDR3 is CASSVGVDPYEQYF. The CDR3 region has the DNA TGTGCCAGCAGCGTAGGGGTCGACCCGTACGAGCAGTACTTC. Looking up the rest from reference TRBV9 and TRBJ2-7 gives the full variable domain: DSGVTQTPKHLITATGQRVTLRCSPRSGDLSVYWYQQSLDQGLQFLIQYYNGEERAKGNILERFSAQQFPDLHSELNLSSLELGDSALYFCASSVGVDPYEQYFGPGTRLTVT.

CDR3 residues: CASSVVQESPYPPGANVLTF. The DNA of the CDR3 is TGTGCCAGCAGTGTGGTACAGGAAAGTCCCTATCCGCCTGGGGCCAACGTCCTGACTTTC. V is TRBV6-1 and J is TRBJ2-6; a possible D gene is TRBD1 (5 bases). This CDR3 spans 20 amino acids. The germline CDR1 and CDR2 sequences are MNHNS and SASEGT. V was pared by 4 bases and J by 2 bases, with 24 bases between.

The V gene is TRBV25-1, the J gene TRBJ1-1; no reliable D call. Germline loops: CDR1 MGHDK, CDR2 SYGVNS. Trimming took off 4 bases at V and 4 bases at J, with 13 bases between the two ends. The length of the CDR3 is 14 residues. The CDR3 loop is CASSARSGTTEAFF. CDR3 nucleotides: TGTGCCAGCAGTGCCCGGTCAGGTACCACTGAAGCTTTCTTT.

This clone was detected only a few times. This chain uses TRBV7-2 with TRBJ1-1, with 8 bases identical to TRBD1. The CDR3 sequence is 13 residues long. Germline-derived CDR1 and CDR2 are SGHTA and FQGNSA. The trim removed 7 bases at V and 1 base at J, leaving 2 bases unmatched. The CDR3 DNA sequence: TGTGCCAGCAAGACAGGGGCGAACACTGAAGCTTTCTTT. Protein: CASKTGANTEAFF.

Note on this clone: Germline is not matched at one junction end, which may reflect a read error. This chain links TRBV2 with TRBJ2-1; either TRBD1 or TRBD2 may fit D (5 bases each). This CDR3 region has 11 residues. Germline V gene lookup returns CDR1 SNHLY and CDR2 FYNNEI. CDR3 in amino acids: CASSDLRGAVF. In DNA form, the CDR3 reads TGTGCCAGCAGTGACCTCCGGGGCGCCGTCTTC. The full variable domain, its missing parts supplied by reference TRBV2 and TRBJ2-1, is EPEVTQTPSHQVTQMGQEVILRCVPISNHLYFYWYRQILGQKVEFLVSFYNNEISEKSEIFDDQFSVERPDGSNFTLKIRSTKLEDSAMYFCASSDLRGAVFGPGTRLTVL.

This chain connects TRBV30 to TRBJ2-3, with D possibly matching TRBD1 (5 bases). Germline V gives CDR1 GTSNPN, CDR2 SVGIG (reference sequence). This CDR3 is built from 15 residues. Deletions cut 1 base from V and 2 bases from J, with 13 bases between. The CDR3 reads CAWSAQGIYTDTQYF. The DNA of the CDR3 is TGTGCCTGGAGTGCCCAGGGTATTTACACAGATACGCAGTATTTT.

The J gene is TRBJ2-5, the V gene TRBV9; 8 bases are shared with TRBD1. Germline V gene data show CDR1 as SGDLS and CDR2 as YYNGEE. V trimming: 4 bases; J trimming: 5 bases; junction bases outside the gene matches: 4. The CDR3 covers 13 residues. The CDR3 DNA follows: TGTGCCAGCAGCCCCCGACAGGGGGAGACCCAGTACTTC. Translating it yields CASSPRQGETQYF.

The chain couples TRBV28 to TRBJ2-6; 7 bases align to TRBD1. This CDR3 spans 13 amino acids. Per germline, CDR1 MDHEN and CDR2 SYDVKM. Trimming took 6 bases from V and 14 from J; bases not matched to a gene: 10. The DNA for the CDR3 is TGTGCCAGCAGATTCGGGACAGTCTCTCTCCTGACTTTC. This translates into CASRFGTVSLLTF.

This clone has just a few counts. CDR3 sequence reads: CSVEETGVRETQYF. CDR3 nucleotides: TGCAGCGTTGAGGAGACAGGGGTTAGGGAGACCCAGTACTTC. The J gene is TRBJ2-5, the V gene TRBV29-1; 8 bases align to TRBD1. V lost 3 bases and J lost 5; bases outside the gene matches: 8. Per the germline V gene, CDR1 is SQVTM and CDR2 is ANQGSEA. The CDR3 runs 14 residues.

This clone was seen a handful of times. Here the CDR3 DNA reads TGTGCCAGCAGTTACACCGGGACAGGGATCAACGAGCAGTACTTC. Translation gives CASSYTGTGINEQYF. The J gene is TRBJ2-7, the V gene TRBV6-5; 9 bases are shared with TRBD1. From germline, CDR1 is MNHEY and CDR2 SVGAGI. Trimming cost V 2 bases and J 5 bases; bases outside gene matches: 7. The CDR3 sequence is 15 residues long.

The V gene is TRBV29-1, the J gene TRBJ2-1; no clear D. CDR1 is SQVTM and CDR2 is ANQGSEA in the germline V gene. The V end lost 6 bases, the J end lost 0 bases, and 9 bases lay between the germline ends. The CDR3 contains 13 residues. CDR3 loop: CSVRTHSYNEQFF. DNA of the CDR3: TGCAGCGTGCGAACCCACTCCTACAATGAGCAGTTCTTC.

J is TRBJ1-5 and V is TRBV19; the D gene is possibly TRBD1 (5 bases). V was shortened by 5 bases and J by 2 bases, with 10 bases between the two germline ends. CDR1 LNHDA and CDR2 SQIVND come from the germline V gene (reference sequence). CDR3 length: 14 amino acids. The CDR3 nucleotides read TGTGCCAGTAGTTCTTTGGGGGGCAATCAGCCCCAGCATTTT. This gives the protein CASSSLGGNQPQHF.

The chain combines TRBV27 with TRBJ1-2; weak D call: TRBD1 (6 bases). This CDR3 comprises 13 residues. The V and J ends lost 5 bases and 4 bases respectively, with 11 bases between them. CDR1 and CDR2 from the germline V gene are MNHEY and SMNVEV (reference sequence). This chain's CDR3 is CASSRVGGYGYTF. For the CDR3, the DNA is TGTGCCAGCAGTCGGGTAGGGGGCTATGGCTACACCTTC.

CDR3 bases: TGCAGCGTTGAAGGGGGACAGGGGGCGGATGAGCAGTTCTTC. It yields the protein CSVEGGQGADEQFF. The V call is TRBV29-1, the J call TRBJ2-1; 12 bases line up with TRBD1. CDR1 and CDR2 (germline): SQVTM, ANQGSEA. V shed 1 base, J shed 8 bases, and the junction held 3 bases outside the gene matches. The CDR3 has 14 amino acids.

This chain uses TRBV30 with TRBJ1-1, with 8 positions matching TRBD1. V lost 2 bases, J lost 4 bases, and 3 bases stayed unmatched. The CDR3 totals 13 residues. Looked up from germline, CDR1 is GTSNPN and CDR2 is SVGIG (reference sequence). The CDR3, as DNA: TGTGCCTGGAGTAGACAGGGGAGCACTGAAGCTTTCTTT. Translating it yields CAWSRQGSTEAFF.

The chain links TRBV7-9 to TRBJ2-1; D is undetermined. The CDR3 is made up of 13 amino acids. Trimming pared 7 bases from V and 0 bases from J, leaving 7 bases between. Per germline, CDR1 SEHNR and CDR2 FQNEAQ (reference sequence). The CDR3 loop reads CASTTGSYNEQFF. The CDR3 DNA is TGTGCCAGCACCACGGGCTCCTACAATGAGCAGTTCTTC.

This clone was observed a few times. The chain recombines TRBV5-6 with TRBJ1-2; TRBD1 might be the D (6 bases). Per the germline V gene, CDR1 is SGHDT and CDR2 is YYEEEE. The germline V and J ends were trimmed by 1 base and 7 bases, with 8 bases remaining between them. The CDR3 is 12 amino acids. The CDR3: CASSLIGGGYTF. CDR3 in DNA: TGTGCCAGCAGCTTGATAGGGGGTGGCTACACCTTC.

V is TRBV2 and J is TRBJ1-1; possible D gene TRBD1, 6 bases. The CDR3 covers 12 residues. V was pared by 0 bases and J by 10 bases, with 9 bases between. Looked up from germline, CDR1 is SNHLY and CDR2 is FYNNEI. The CDR3 DNA follows: TGTGCCAGCAGTGAAGCCGACAGGCGAGCTTTCTTT. Protein sequence: CASSEADRRAFF.

V usage is TRBV10-3 and J usage is TRBJ2-3; D call uncertain. This CDR3 has 13 amino acids. Germline V lookup: CDR1 ENHRY, CDR2 SYGVKD. V lost 8 bases, J lost 0 bases, and 9 bases lay in between. The CDR3 nucleotides are TGTGCCATCTCGTGGCCTAGCACAGATACGCAGTATTTT. Encoded protein: CAISWPSTDTQYF.

The chain recombines TRBV27 with TRBJ2-1, with 8 bases identical to TRBD2. The V gene end was trimmed by 3 bases and the J gene end by 6 bases; junction bases not matched to a gene: 7. The germline V gene encodes CDR1 MNHEY and CDR2 SMNVEV (reference sequence). There are 15 residues in the CDR3. The CDR3 DNA reads TGTGCCAGCAGTTTCGACGGGGGGGCCGGCAATGAGCAGTTCTTC. Translated, it gives CASSFDGGAGNEQFF.

The rearrangement joins TRBV2 to TRBJ1-2; 7 nucleotides agree with TRBD1. Germline CDR1 reads SNHLY; CDR2 reads FYNNEI. The CDR3 runs 15 residues. V gave up 6 bases and J gave up 1 base; unmatched junction bases: 8. The CDR3 region is CASSEGQPHNYGYTF. The CDR3, as DNA: TGTGCCAGCAGCGAGGGACAGCCACATAACTATGGCTACACCTTC.

V usage is TRBV7-9 and J usage is TRBJ2-1; no clear D. Trimming removed 2 bases from V and 7 bases from J, with 6 bases in between. The CDR3 runs 12 residues. Germline loops: CDR1 SEHNR, CDR2 FQNEAQ (reference sequence). CDR3 protein: CASSLRSNEQFF. In nucleotides, the CDR3 is TGTGCCAGCAGCTTAAGGAGTAATGAGCAGTTCTTC.

The rearrangement joins TRBV5-4 to TRBJ2-7, with D maybe TRBD1 (6 bases). This CDR3 comprises 13 residues. Germline CDR1 reads SGHNT; CDR2 reads YYREEE (reference sequence). With 10 bases removed from V and 2 bases from J, the gap between germline ends came to 16 bases. The CDR3 reads CAAGTRTAYEQYF. CDR3 coding DNA: TGTGCCGCCGGGACACGGACTGCCTACGAGCAGTACTTC.